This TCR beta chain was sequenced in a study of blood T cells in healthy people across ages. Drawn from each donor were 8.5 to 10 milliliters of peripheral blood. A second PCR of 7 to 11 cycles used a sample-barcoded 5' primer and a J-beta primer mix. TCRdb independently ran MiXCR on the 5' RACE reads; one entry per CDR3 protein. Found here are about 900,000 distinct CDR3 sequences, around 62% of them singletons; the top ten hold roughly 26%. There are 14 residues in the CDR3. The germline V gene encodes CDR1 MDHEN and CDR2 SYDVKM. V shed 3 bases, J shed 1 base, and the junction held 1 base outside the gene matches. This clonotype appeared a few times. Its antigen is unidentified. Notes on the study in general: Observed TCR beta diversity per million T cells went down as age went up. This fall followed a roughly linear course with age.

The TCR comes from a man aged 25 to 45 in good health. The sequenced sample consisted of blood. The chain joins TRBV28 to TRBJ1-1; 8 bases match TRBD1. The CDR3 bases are TGTGCCAGCAGTTTTGGGACAGGGAACACTGAAGCTTTCTTT. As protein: CASSFGTGNTEAFF.